The 13 T cell receptor beta chains in this list originate from one sample, sequenced in a study of blood T cell repertoires in COVID-19. Here immunoSEQ multiplex PCR was the method, and the copy in TCRdb shows in-frame clones only, minus some. The data contain 250,000 to 300,000 clones, roughly 93% of them singletons. The specimen sequenced was PBMCs or T cells enriched from blood (not recorded which). The receptors derive from a woman aged 40 to 50 with acute COVID-19.

This clone has only a few counts. This sequence joins TRBV10-3 and TRBJ1-4, with D possibly matching TRBD1 (6 bases). Germline-derived CDR1 and CDR2 are ENHRY and SYGVKD. V was pared by 2 bases and J by 2 bases, with 12 bases between. This CDR3 has 16 amino acids. The CDR3 sequence is CAISETQGITNEKLFF. In nucleotides, the CDR3 is TGTGCCATCAGTGAGACCCAGGGGATCACTAATGAAAAACTGTTTTTT.

The chain links TRBV11-2 to TRBJ2-3; D may be TRBD1 (6 bases). The CDR3 loop spans 15 amino acids. V lost 3 bases and J 2 bases, leaving 12 bases between the germline ends. Per the germline V gene, CDR1 is SGHAT and CDR2 is FQNNGV. The CDR3 is CASSFGQIPTDTQYF. CDR3 coding DNA: TGTGCCAGCAGCTTTGGACAGATTCCCACAGATACGCAGTATTTT.

This clone is a singleton in its sample. This rearrangement joins TRBV10-3 to TRBJ2-1; D might be TRBD2 (7 bases). The CDR3 covers 16 residues. Trimming took off 0 bases at V and 6 bases at J, with 15 bases between the two ends. Germline CDR1 is ENHRY and CDR2 is SYGVKD. The CDR3: CAISESGGGLRNEQFF. The DNA of the CDR3 is TGTGCCATCAGTGAGTCTGGGGGGGGCCTGCGCAATGAGCAGTTCTTC.

As concerns this clone: The same CDR3 also results from other DNA sequences found in this sample. The chain combines TRBV7-3 with TRBJ2-3; D uncertain. The germline V gene has CDR1 SGHTA and CDR2 FQGTGA. Trimming took 2 bases from V and 0 from J, leaving 6 bases between them. The CDR3 is 14 amino acids. CDR3 residues: CASSLGLSTDTQYF. CDR3 in DNA: TGTGCCAGCAGCTTAGGGCTTAGCACAGATACGCAGTATTTT.

The chain is built from TRBV7-9 and TRBJ2-2; D uncertain. The CDR3 has 14 residues. In germline, CDR1 is SEHNR, CDR2 FQNEAQ (reference sequence). V lost 2 bases, J lost 2 bases, and 6 bases lay in between. This CDR3 reads CASSLPFNTGELFF. CDR3 bases: TGTGCCAGCAGCTTACCTTTCAACACCGGGGAGCTGTTTTTT.

J is TRBJ2-1 and V is TRBV18; 8 nucleotides match TRBD2. Trimming took 2 bases from V and 6 from J; bases not matched to a gene: 6. This CDR3 contains 15 residues. The V gene's germline CDR1 is KGHSH and CDR2 LQKENI. CDR3 nucleotides: TGTGCCAGCTCACCAACGACTAGCGCAATCAATGAGCAGTTCTTC. Protein: CASSPTTSAINEQFF.

CDR3 DNA sequence: TGTGCCAGCAGCCCAACAGGTTACTATGGCTACACCTTC. Translated, it gives CASSPTGYYGYTF. V usage is TRBV7-9 and J usage is TRBJ1-2; TRBD1 might be the D (5 bases). The germline V gene has CDR1 SEHNR and CDR2 FQNEAQ (reference sequence). The CDR3 has 13 amino acids. Trimming removed 5 bases at V and 3 bases at J, with 10 bases between. The full variable domain, with the rest looked up from reference TRBV7-9 and TRBJ1-2, is DTGVSQNPRHKITKRGQNVTFRCDPISEHNRLYWYRQTLGQGPEFLTYFQNEAQLEKSRLLSDRFSAERPKGSFSTLEIQRTEQGDSAMYLCASSPTGYYGYTFGSGTRLTVV.

The chain employs TRBV5-4 and TRBJ1-1; D is unresolved. CDR1 and CDR2 from the germline V gene are SGHNT and YYREEE (reference sequence). The germline V and J ends were trimmed by 0 bases and 4 bases, with 10 bases remaining between them. CDR3 length equals 14 residues. In DNA form, the CDR3 reads TGTGCCAGCAGCTTGGTTCCGGGGAGCACTGAAGCTTTCTTT. Translation: CASSLVPGSTEAFF.

The chain carries TRBV24-1 and TRBJ2-1, with TRBD2 identical over 14 bases. The CDR3 totals 19 residues. CDR1 KGHDR and CDR2 SFDVKD come from the germline V gene. The junction had 5 bases not matched to a gene; V was cut back by 2 bases and J by 0 bases. The CDR3 DNA reads TGTGCCACCAGTGATTCGGGACTAGCGGGAGTAGGCTCCTACAATGAGCAGTTCTTC. Its protein product is CATSDSGLAGVGSYNEQFF.

The genes are TRBV29-1 and TRBJ1-2; TRBD1 matches at 7 bases. Looked up from germline, CDR1 is SQVTM and CDR2 is ANQGSEA. This CDR3 spans 14 amino acids. With 4 bases clipped from V and 4 bases from J, the junction kept 9 bases outside the gene matches. CDR3 loop: CSVVNEGARYGYTF. The CDR3 DNA follows: TGCAGCGTTGTTAATGAGGGGGCGCGCTATGGCTACACCTTC.

The gene calls are TRBV6-5 and TRBJ2-6; D gene ambiguous. V lost 7 bases, J lost 4 bases, and 11 bases lay in between. CDR1 MNHEY and CDR2 SVGAGI come from the germline V gene. CDR3 length: 14 residues. The CDR3 here is CASTMVAGANVLTF. The CDR3, as DNA: TGTGCCAGCACCATGGTGGCCGGGGCCAACGTCCTGACTTTC.

This chain joins TRBV28 and TRBJ1-2; 7 bases are shared with TRBD1. Per the germline V gene, CDR1 is MDHEN and CDR2 is SYDVKM. The junction had 7 bases not matched to a gene; V was cut back by 5 bases and J by 7 bases. CDR3 size: 13 residues. CDR3: CASSNDRATGYTF. The CDR3 nucleotides are TGTGCCAGCAGTAATGACAGGGCCACTGGCTACACCTTC.

V gene TRBV5-4 combines with J gene TRBJ1-2; D might be TRBD1 (6 bases). Trimming cost V 0 bases and J 4 bases, with 13 bases left between them. This CDR3 comprises 15 residues. CDR1 and CDR2 from the germline V gene are SGHNT and YYREEE (reference sequence). Here the CDR3 reads CASSLGAGVGYGYTF. The CDR3 DNA reads as TGTGCCAGCAGCTTGGGGGCAGGGGTCGGCTATGGCTACACCTTC.